This T cell receptor beta chain was sequenced in a study of T cell repertoires in cytomegalovirus infection. Ten or more counts support this clonotype. What it binds is unknown. TCRdb recomputed calls from the reads with MiXCR, one row per CDR3 protein. The sample yields under 150,000 distinct CDR3 sequences, 20% to 30% seen once. General study findings and limits: Across the ex vivo response, the dominant clonotypes were HLA-C-restricted CMV-specific TCR beta clonotypes.

The CDR3 runs to 13 residues. Germline V gives CDR1 SGHTA, CDR2 FQGNSA. Deletions cut 4 bases from V and 8 bases from J, with 11 bases between. The receptor was isolated from a human donor in good health (CMV status not recorded). Some clones in this sample may be carry-over from other donors' samples. The source material was PBMCs, sequenced either directly or after in vitro stimulation (not recorded which). The J gene is TRBJ1-4, the V gene TRBV7-2; no reliable D call. The chain's CDR3 is CASSSASREKLFF. CDR3 in DNA: TGTGCCAGCAGCTCCGCCTCCCGGGAAAAACTGTTTTTT.